This TCR beta chain was sequenced in a study of blood T cell repertoires in COVID-19. Study at large: The samples span acute and convalescent COVID-19 from the United States, Italy and Spain.

Profiled with immunoSEQ multiplex PCR; TCRdb holds only in-frame clones, not every one. The sample has 120,000 to 150,000 clones, around 90% seen once. After removal of 3 bases from V and 2 bases from J, the junction contained 10 bases not matched to a gene. CDR1 is MNHEY and CDR2 is SVGEGT in the germline V gene. CDR3 size: 17 residues. Material: PBMCs or T cells enriched from blood (not recorded which). The source of this sequence is a middle-aged woman who had been exposed to COVID-19. This chain uses TRBV6-2 or TRBV6-3 with TRBJ2-3, with 8 bases lining up with TRBD2. Here the CDR3 reads CASSYKAGGILTDTQYF. In nucleotides, the CDR3 is TGTGCCAGCAGTTATAAGGCGGGAGGAATCCTCACAGATACGCAGTATTTT.